Detailed here is one T cell receptor beta chain. This entry belongs to a study of blood T cells in healthy people across ages. Peripheral blood was drawn, approximately 10 milliliters per donor. A J-beta primer mix and a sample-barcoded 5' primer were used in a second PCR of about 7 to 12 cycles. Template switching added a 12-random-nucleotide identifier to every cDNA molecule. TCRdb re-called the 5' RACE reads with MiXCR, one entry per CDR3 protein. In the table there are around 790,000 distinct CDR3 sequences, under 45% of which are singletons. CDR1 is LNHNV, CDR2 YYDKDF, per germline (reference sequence). CDR3 length equals 19 residues. Trimming stripped 2 bases from V and 5 bases from J, with 22 bases between.

Sequences were obtained from blood. This TCR was recovered from a man aged 55 to 70 in good health. The chain is built from TRBV15 and TRBJ1-6; D remains ambiguous. CDR3 sequence: CATSRLGVGKGTNNSPLHF. In DNA form, the CDR3 reads TGTGCCACCAGCAGATTAGGTGTGGGCAAGGGTACGAATAATTCACCCCTCCACTTT.